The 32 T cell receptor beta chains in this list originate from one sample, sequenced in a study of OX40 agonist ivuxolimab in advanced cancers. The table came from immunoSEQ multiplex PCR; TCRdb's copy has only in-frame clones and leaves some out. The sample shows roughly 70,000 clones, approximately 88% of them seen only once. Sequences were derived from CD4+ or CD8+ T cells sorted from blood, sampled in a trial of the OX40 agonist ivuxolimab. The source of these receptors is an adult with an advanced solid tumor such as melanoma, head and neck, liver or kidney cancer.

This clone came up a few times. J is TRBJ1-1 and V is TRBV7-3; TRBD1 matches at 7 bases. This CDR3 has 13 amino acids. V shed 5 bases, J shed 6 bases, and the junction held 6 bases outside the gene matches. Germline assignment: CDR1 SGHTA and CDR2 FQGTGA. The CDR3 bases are TGTGCCAGCAGCAAAGACAGGGCGTCTGAAGCTTTCTTT. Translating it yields CASSKDRASEAFF.

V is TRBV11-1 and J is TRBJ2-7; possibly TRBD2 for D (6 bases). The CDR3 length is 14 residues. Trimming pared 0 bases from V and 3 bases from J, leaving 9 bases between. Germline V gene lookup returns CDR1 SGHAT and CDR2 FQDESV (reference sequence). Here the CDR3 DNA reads TGTGCCAGCAGCTTAGCTGGGGGAGGCTACGAGCAGTACTTC. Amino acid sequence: CASSLAGGGYEQYF.

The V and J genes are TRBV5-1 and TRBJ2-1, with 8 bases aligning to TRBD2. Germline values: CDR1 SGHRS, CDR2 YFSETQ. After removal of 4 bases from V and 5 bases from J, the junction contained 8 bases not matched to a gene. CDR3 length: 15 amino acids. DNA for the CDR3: TGCGCCAGCAGCCCCCGGGGGGGTGACAACAATGAGCAGTTCTTC. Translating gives CASSPRGGDNNEQFF. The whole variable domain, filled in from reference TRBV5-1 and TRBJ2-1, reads KAGVTQTPRYLIKTRGQQVTLSCSPISGHRSVSWYQQTPGQGLQFLFEYFSETQRNKGNFPGRFSGRQFSNSRSEMNVSTLELGDSALYLCASSPRGGDNNEQFFGPGTRLTVL.

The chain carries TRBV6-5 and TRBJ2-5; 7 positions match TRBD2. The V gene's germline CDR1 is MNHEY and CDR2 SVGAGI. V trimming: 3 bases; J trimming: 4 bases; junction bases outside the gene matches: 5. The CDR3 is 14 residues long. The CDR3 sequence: CASSYSGGGETQYF. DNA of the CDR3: TGTGCCAGCAGTTATAGTGGCGGGGGAGAGACCCAGTACTTC.

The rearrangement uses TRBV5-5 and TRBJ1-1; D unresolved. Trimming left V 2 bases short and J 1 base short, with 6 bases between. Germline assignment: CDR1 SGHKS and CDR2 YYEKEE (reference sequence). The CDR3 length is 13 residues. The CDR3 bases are TGTGCCAGCAGCTTAATAGGGAACACTGAAGCTTTCTTT. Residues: CASSLIGNTEAFF.

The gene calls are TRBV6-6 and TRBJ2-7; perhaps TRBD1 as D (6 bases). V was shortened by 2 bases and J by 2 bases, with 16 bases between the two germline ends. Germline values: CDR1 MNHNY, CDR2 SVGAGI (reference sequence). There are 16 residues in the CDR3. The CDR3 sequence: CASSYPTGDLPYEQYF. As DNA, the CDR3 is TGTGCCAGCAGTTACCCGACAGGAGACCTCCCCTACGAGCAGTACTTC.

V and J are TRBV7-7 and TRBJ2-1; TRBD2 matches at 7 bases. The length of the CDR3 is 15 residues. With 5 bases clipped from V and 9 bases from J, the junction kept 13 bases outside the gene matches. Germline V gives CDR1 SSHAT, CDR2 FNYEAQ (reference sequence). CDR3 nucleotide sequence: TGTGCCAGCAGCGTTGGTGCGGGAGTGTTAAGTGAGCAGTTCTTC. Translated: CASSVGAGVLSEQFF.

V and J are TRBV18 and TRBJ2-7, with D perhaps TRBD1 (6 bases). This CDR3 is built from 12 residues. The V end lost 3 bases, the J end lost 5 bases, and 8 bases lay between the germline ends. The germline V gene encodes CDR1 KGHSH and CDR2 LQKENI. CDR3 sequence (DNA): TGTGCCAGCTCACCCGGACAGAACGAGCAGTACTTC. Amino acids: CASSPGQNEQYF.

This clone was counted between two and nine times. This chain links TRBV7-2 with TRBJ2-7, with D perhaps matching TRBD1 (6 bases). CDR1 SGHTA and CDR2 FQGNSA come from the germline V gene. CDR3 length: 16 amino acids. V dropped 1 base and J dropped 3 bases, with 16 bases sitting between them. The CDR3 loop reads CASSLERRGGRYEQYF. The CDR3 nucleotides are TGTGCCAGCAGCTTAGAAAGAAGAGGGGGTCGCTACGAGCAGTACTTC. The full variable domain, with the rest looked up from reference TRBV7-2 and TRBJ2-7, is GAGVSQSPSNKVTEKGKDVELRCDPISGHTALYWYRQSLGQGLEFLIYFQGNSAPDKSGLPSDRFSAERTGGSVSTLTIQRTQQEDSAVYLCASSLERRGGRYEQYFGPGTRLTVT.

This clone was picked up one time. The CDR3, as DNA: TGTGCCAGCAGCTTAGGGGTAGGCCAAGAGACCCAGTACTTC. This translates into CASSLGVGQETQYF. V and J are TRBV7-6 and TRBJ2-5; D unresolved. Trimming removed 1 base at V and 1 base at J, with 7 bases between. The CDR3 sequence is 14 residues long. The germline V gene encodes CDR1 SGHVS and CDR2 FNYEAQ.

In DNA form, the CDR3 reads TGTGCCAGCAGCTTAAGGCCGGGGGTTAACACTGAAGCTTTCTTT. The encoded protein is CASSLRPGVNTEAFF. The chain recombines TRBV7-3 with TRBJ1-1, with D possibly being TRBD1 (5 bases). The V gene lost 1 base and the J gene lost 2 bases, with 11 bases spanning the gap. There are 15 residues in the CDR3. From germline, CDR1 is SGHTA and CDR2 FQGTGA.

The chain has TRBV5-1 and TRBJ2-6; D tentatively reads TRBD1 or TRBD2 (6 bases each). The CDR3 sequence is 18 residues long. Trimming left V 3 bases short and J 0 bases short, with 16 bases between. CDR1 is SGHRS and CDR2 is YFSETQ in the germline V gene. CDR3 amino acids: CASSSSLGGSSGANVLTF. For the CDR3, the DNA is TGCGCCAGCAGCTCCTCGTTAGGGGGGAGCTCTGGGGCCAACGTCCTGACTTTC. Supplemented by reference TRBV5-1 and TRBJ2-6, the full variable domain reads KAGVTQTPRYLIKTRGQQVTLSCSPISGHRSVSWYQQTPGQGLQFLFEYFSETQRNKGNFPGRFSGRQFSNSRSEMNVSTLELGDSALYLCASSSSLGGSSGANVLTFGAGSRLTVL.

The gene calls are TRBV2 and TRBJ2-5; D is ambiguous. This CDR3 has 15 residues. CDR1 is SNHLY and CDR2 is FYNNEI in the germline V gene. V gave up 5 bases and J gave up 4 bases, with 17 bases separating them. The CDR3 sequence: CASSLYRTDGETQYF. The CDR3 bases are TGTGCCAGCAGTTTGTACCGGACGGACGGAGAGACCCAGTACTTC.

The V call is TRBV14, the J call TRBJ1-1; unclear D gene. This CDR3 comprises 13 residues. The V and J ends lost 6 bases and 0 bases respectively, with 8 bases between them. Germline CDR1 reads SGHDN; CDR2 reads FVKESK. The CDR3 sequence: CASSPFLNTEAFF. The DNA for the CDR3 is TGTGCCAGCAGTCCTTTCTTGAACACTGAAGCTTTCTTT.

CDR3 protein: CASSSGDGREAFF. CDR3 in DNA: TGTGCCAGCAGCTCCGGGGACGGTAGGGAAGCTTTCTTT. This sequence joins TRBV7-9 and TRBJ1-1, with D possibly TRBD1 on 5 matching bases. Germline assignment: CDR1 SEHNR and CDR2 FQNEAQ (reference sequence). This CDR3 contains 13 residues. V shed 4 bases and J shed 8 bases, with 14 bases lying between them.

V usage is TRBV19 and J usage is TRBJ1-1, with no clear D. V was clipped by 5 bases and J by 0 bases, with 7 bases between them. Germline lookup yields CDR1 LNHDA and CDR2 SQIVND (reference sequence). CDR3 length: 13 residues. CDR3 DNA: TGTGCCAGTAGTGTACTCATGAACACTGAAGCTTTCTTT. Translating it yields CASSVLMNTEAFF. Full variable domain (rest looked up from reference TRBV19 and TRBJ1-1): DGGITQSPKYLFRKEGQNVTLSCEQNLNHDAMYWYRQDPGQGLRLIYYSQIVNDFQKGDIAEGYSVSREKKESFPLTVTSAQKNPTAFYLCASSVLMNTEAFFGQGTRLTVV.

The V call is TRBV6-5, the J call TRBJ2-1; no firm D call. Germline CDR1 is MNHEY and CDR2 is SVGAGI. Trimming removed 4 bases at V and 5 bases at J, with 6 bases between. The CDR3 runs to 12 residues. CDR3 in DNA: TGTGCCAGCAGTTCTACCCACAATGAGCAGTTCTTC. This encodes CASSSTHNEQFF.

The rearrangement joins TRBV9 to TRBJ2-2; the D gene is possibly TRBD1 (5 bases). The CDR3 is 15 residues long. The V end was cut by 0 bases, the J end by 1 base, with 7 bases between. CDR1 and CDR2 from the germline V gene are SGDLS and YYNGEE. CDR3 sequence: CASSVVGQNTGELFF. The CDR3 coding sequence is TGTGCCAGCAGCGTAGTTGGACAGAACACCGGGGAGCTGTTTTTT.

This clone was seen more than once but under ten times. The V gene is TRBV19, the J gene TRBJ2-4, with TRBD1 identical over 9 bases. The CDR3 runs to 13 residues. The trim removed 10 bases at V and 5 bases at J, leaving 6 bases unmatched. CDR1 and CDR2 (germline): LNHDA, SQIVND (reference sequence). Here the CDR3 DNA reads TGTGCCACCGCGGACAGGGGACAAAACATTCAGTACTTC. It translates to CATADRGQNIQYF.

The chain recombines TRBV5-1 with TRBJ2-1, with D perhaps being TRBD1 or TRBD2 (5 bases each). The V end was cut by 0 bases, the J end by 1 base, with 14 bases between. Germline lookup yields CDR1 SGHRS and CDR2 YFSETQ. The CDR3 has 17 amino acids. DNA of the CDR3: TGCGCCAGCAGCTTGGAGACGGGGCGCTGGTCCTACAATGAGCAGTTCTTC. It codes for CASSLETGRWSYNEQFF.

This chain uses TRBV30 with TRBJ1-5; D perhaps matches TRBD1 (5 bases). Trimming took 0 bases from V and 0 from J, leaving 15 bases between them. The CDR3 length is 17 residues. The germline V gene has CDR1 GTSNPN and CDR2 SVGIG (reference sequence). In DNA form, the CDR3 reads TGTGCCTGGAGTGTACCCCAGTACGGGGCTAGCAATCAGCCCCAGCATTTT. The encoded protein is CAWSVPQYGASNQPQHF.

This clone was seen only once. DNA of the CDR3: TGTGCCAGCAGCTTGAGAGGACCCTATAACAATGAGCAGTTCTTC. Protein sequence: CASSLRGPYNNEQFF. The chain combines TRBV12-1 with TRBJ2-1. TRBV12-1 is an annotated pseudogene. CDR3 length: 15 amino acids.

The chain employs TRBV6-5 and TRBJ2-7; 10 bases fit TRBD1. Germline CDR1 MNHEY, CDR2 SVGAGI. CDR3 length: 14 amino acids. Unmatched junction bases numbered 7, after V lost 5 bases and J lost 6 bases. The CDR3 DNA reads TGTGCCAGCAGTGAACCGGGACAGGGGACCGAGCAGTACTTC. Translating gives CASSEPGQGTEQYF.

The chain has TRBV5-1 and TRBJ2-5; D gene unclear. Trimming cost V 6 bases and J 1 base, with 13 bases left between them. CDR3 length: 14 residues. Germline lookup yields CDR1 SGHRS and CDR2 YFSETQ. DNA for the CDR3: TGCGCCAGCACCCCTTTCCGGGCCCAAGAGACCCAGTACTTC. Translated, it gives CASTPFRAQETQYF.

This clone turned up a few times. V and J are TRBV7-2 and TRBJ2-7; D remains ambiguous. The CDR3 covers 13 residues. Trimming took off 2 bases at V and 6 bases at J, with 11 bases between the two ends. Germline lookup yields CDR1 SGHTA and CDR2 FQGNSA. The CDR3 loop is CASSLLDRGEQYF. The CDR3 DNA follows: TGTGCCAGCAGCTTACTTGACCGCGGCGAGCAGTACTTC.

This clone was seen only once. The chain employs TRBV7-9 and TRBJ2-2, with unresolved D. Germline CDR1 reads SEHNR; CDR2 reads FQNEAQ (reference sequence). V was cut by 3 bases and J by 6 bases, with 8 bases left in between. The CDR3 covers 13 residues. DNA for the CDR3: TGTGCCAGCAGCTTGTTTGGAGCCGGGGAGCTGTTTTTT. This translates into CASSLFGAGELFF.

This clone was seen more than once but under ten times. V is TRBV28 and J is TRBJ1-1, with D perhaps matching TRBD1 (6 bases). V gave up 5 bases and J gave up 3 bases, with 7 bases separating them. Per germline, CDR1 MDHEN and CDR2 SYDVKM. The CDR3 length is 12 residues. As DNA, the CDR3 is TGTGCCAGCAGTACAGGGTACACTGAAGCTTTCTTT. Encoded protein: CASSTGYTEAFF. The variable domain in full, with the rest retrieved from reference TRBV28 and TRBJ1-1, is DVKVTQSSRYLVKRTGEKVFLECVQDMDHENMFWYRQDPGLGLRLIYFSYDVKMKEKGDIPEGYSVSREKKERFSLILESASTNQTSMYLCASSTGYTEAFFGQGTRLTVV.

CDR3 bases: TGCGCCAGCAGCCTCACATCCCCGGGACAGGGGCCAAACATTCAGTACTTC. As protein: CASSLTSPGQGPNIQYF. V is TRBV4-3 and J is TRBJ2-4; 10 bases align to TRBD1. J lost 6 bases, V lost 4 bases, and 12 bases had no gene match. The CDR3 is 17 residues long. CDR1 is LGHNA, CDR2 YSLEER, per germline.

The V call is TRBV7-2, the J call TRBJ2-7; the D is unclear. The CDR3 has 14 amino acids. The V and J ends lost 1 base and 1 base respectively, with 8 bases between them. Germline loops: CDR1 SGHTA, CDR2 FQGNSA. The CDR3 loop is CASSLGLRSYEQYF. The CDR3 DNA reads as TGTGCCAGCAGCTTAGGGCTTCGATCCTACGAGCAGTACTTC.

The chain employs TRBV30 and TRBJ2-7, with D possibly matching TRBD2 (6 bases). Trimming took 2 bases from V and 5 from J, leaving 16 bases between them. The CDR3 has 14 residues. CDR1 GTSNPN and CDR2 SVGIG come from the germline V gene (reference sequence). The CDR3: CAWSPLAGRHEQYF. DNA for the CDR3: TGTGCCTGGAGTCCACTGGCGGGACGTCACGAGCAGTACTTC.

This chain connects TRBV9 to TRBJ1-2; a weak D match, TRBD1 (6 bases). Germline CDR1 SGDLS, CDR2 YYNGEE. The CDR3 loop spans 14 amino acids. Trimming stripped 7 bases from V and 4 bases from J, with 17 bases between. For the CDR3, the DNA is TGTGCCAGCCATACAGGGACCCTACCCTATGGCTACACCTTC. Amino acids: CASHTGTLPYGYTF.

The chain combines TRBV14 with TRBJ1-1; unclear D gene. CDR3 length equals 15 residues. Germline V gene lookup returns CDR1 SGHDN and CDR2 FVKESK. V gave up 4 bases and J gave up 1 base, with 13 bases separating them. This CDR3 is CASSPYGLWNTEAFF. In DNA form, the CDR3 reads TGTGCCAGCAGCCCCTACGGGTTATGGAACACTGAAGCTTTCTTT.